The clone carrying this T cell receptor beta chain occurred many times. Primed by a sample-barcoded 5' primer and a J-beta primer mix, a second PCR proceeded for 7 to 11 cycles. The authors tagged each cDNA molecule using a template-switch adaptor with 12 random nucleotides. A single record per CDR3 protein comes from TCRdb applying MiXCR to the 5' RACE reads. The sample carries 800,000 to 950,000 distinct CDR3 sequences, about 48% recorded once. The germline V gene has CDR1 SEHNR and CDR2 FQNEAQ (reference sequence). The V segment lost 4 bases and the J segment 4 bases; nucleotides outside the gene matches: 11. The CDR3 contains 16 residues. The record originates from a study of blood T cells in healthy people across ages. No fewer than 5 micrograms of total RNA were isolated from every sample.

Sequences were obtained from blood. The chain uses TRBV7-9 and TRBJ2-3, with 7 bases identical to TRBD1. This TCR came from a young man in good health. In DNA form, the CDR3 reads TGTGCCAGCAGCTCACACCGGGACAGTGGCGCAGATACGCAGTATTTT. It specifies CASSSHRDSGADTQYF.